Sequencing of this T cell receptor (beta chain) was carried out in a study of tumor-infiltrating lymphocytes in primary liver carcinoma. Across the study: All lesions had stage T1-T3 N0M0 and about 4.2 to 10 cm widths. Overall study results and limits: It was in tumors, not blood, that the top-250-clone fraction was significantly higher (p = 0.039). Tumor region pairs shared more overlap than did tumor-adjacent and tumor-blood pairs.

The CDR3 has 15 amino acids. Concerning this clonotype: Its specificity is unknown. The junction does not match germline at one end; this may be a read error.

From about 19-30 mg of unsorted bulk tissue, DNA and RNA were co-extracted together. Constant-region priming of 500 to 550 ng total RNA yielded TCR beta cDNA. Slightly modified ARM-PCR with three nested multiplex PCR rounds yielded TCR beta libraries. The first two PCR rounds, roughly 9 cycles each, used TRBV1-TRBV30 forward primers and a C-beta reverse primer. TCRdb re-analysed the multiplex PCR reads in MiXCR, keeping a single row per CDR3 protein. The sample includes approximately 190,000 distinct CDR3 sequences, approximately 80% of them seen just once. The sequence derives from a man aged 40-55 years with primary liver carcinoma and hepatitis B virus infection. The chain uses TRBV12-3 or TRBV12-4 and TRBJ1-1; D call uncertain. Sequences were obtained from tumor tissue from primary liver carcinoma. The CDR3 nucleotides are TGTACCAGCAGTTTAGTATCAGGCCAAGGAACTGAAGCTTTCTTT. Encoded protein: CTSSLVSGQGTEAFF.